This record concerns one T cell receptor (beta chain) sequence. Its recognized antigen is unknown. Per-base qualities were not stored, and no clone one base away is much larger. V trim: 4 bases; J trim: 4 bases; unmatched bases: 7. Per the germline V gene, LGHNA is the CDR1 and YSLEER is the CDR2. The CDR3 starts with the cysteine, ends with the phenylalanine, and has 18 residues. The DNA shown is the 54-base CDR3, in frame from base 1. This specimen comes from a study of T-cell reconstitution after alpha-beta-depleted transplantation in children (dated by TCRdb to the mid-2010s). About the study as a whole: The study quantitatively tracked T-cell immune reconstitution after TCRalphabeta/CD19-depleted allogeneic hematopoietic cell transplantation in children using TCR repertoire profiling.

Reading the label with the study, this specimen's treatment or condition is: allogeneic hematopoietic cell transplantation with graft depleted of TCRalphabeta T cells and CD19 B cells. The children who served as transplant recipients had been given grafts of TCRalphabeta/CD19-depleted allogeneic hematopoietic cells. Study-wide conclusions, independent of this receptor: About two months after transplant, the apparently early recovery of alphabetaT-cell counts reportedly depended on just several hundred clones that had expanded rapidly and came from non-depleted graft cells. The high TCRbeta diversity at day 60 in some patients was ascribed to recipient T cells and intrathymic progenitors that had survived conditioning. Over subsequent months, a decline in hyperexpanded clone frequencies was noted, and after one year, T-cell counts and TCRbeta diversity were mostly ascribed to newly produced T cells.

Receptor libraries were prepared by PCR. Instrument on record: Illumina HiSeq 2500. To normalize quantification of the TCRbeta repertoire, the TCR libraries were built with molecular barcoding that relied on unique molecular identifiers. The public reads were quality trimmed at Q25 with fastp and then assembled into clones with MiXCR by TCRdb, keeping productive beta chains. Here each entry gathers all rows of one CDR3 protein and keeps the most common genes and DNA. The sample records 500,000 to 750,000 distinct CDR3 sequences, 10% to 15% of which are singletons. Around 2.2% of the sample belongs to the ten largest clones.

The rearrangement combines TRBV4-3 with TRBJ2-2; 15 nucleotides in the junction match TRBD2. The clonotype was recovered from a male patient younger than 18 who had a stem cell transplant for acute myeloid leukemia, so the T cells may come from the graft donor. Here the sequenced sample was PBMCs, mostly from graft donor cells, taken 360 days after TCRalphabeta/CD19-depleted stem cell transplant. The nucleotide sequence reads as follows: TGCGCCAGCAGCCTGGGACTAGCGGGAGGAGGAAGCACCGGGGAGCTGTTTTTT. This yields the protein CASSLGLAGGGSTGELFF.